Each of the 14 T cell receptor beta chains below was sequenced from the same sample in a study of shared clonotypes between healthy human individuals. Some clones are missing from TCRdb's copy, which holds only in-frame ones; the method was immunoSEQ multiplex PCR. The sample includes 2 million to 2.5 million clones, roughly 91% of them seen just once. As defined, naive CD8 cells were CD45RO-negative and positively selected for CCR7, with terminally differentiated effector memory CD45RA+ cells excluded. Source material: naive CD8+ T cells from PBMCs. These receptors came from a man younger than 35 in good health. Some clones in this sample may be carry-over from other donors' samples.

The chain joins TRBV27 to TRBJ1-1; 7 nucleotides align to TRBD1. Germline CDR1 MNHEY, CDR2 SMNVEV (reference sequence). This CDR3 spans 16 amino acids. The J segment lost 3 bases and the V segment lost 5 bases, leaving 12 bases of the junction unmatched. Here the CDR3 reads CASSPQPTGWDTEAFF. CDR3 in DNA: TGTGCCAGCAGTCCGCAGCCGACAGGGTGGGACACTGAAGCTTTCTTT.

This chain uses TRBV7-8 with TRBJ2-1, with 13 bases matching TRBD2. The CDR3 length is 20 residues. Germline-derived CDR1 and CDR2 are SGHVS and FQNEAQ. Trimming at V came to 5 bases and at J to 3 bases, leaving 16 bases not matched to a gene. The CDR3 loop is CASSLRLAGGTYSLYNEQFF. As DNA, the CDR3 is TGTGCCAGCAGCCTGAGACTAGCGGGAGGAACCTACTCCCTCTACAATGAGCAGTTCTTC. The variable domain in full, completed from reference TRBV7-8 and TRBJ2-1, reads GAGVSQSPRYKVAKRGQDVALRCDPISGHVSLFWYQQALGQGPEFLTYFQNEAQLDKSGLPSDRFFAERPEGSVSTLKIQRTQQEDSAVYLCASSLRLAGGTYSLYNEQFFGPGTRLTVL.

The J gene is TRBJ2-1, the V gene TRBV15; possible D gene TRBD2, 5 bases. Germline V gene sequence: CDR1 LNHNV, CDR2 YYDKDF (reference sequence). CDR3 length: 16 amino acids. Trimming took off 2 bases at V and 4 bases at J, with 15 bases between the two ends. Here the CDR3 reads CATSRPLGGGYNEQFF. The CDR3 nucleotides read TGTGCCACCAGCAGACCCCTGGGTGGCGGGTACAATGAGCAGTTCTTC.

CDR3 nucleotide sequence: TGTGCCTGGACCCTAGGGGGAGCCTACAATGAGCAGTTCTTC. Translating it yields CAWTLGGAYNEQFF. This sequence joins TRBV30 and TRBJ2-1; D possibly corresponds to TRBD1 (6 bases). Per the germline V gene, CDR1 is GTSNPN and CDR2 is SVGIG (reference sequence). This CDR3 is built from 14 residues. The V gene lost 4 bases and the J gene lost 2 bases, with 12 bases spanning the gap.

V gene TRBV27 combines with J gene TRBJ2-3; either TRBD1 or TRBD2 may supply D (6 bases each). CDR1 is MNHEY and CDR2 is SMNVEV in the germline V gene (reference sequence). V lost 1 base and J lost 0, with 20 bases in between. The CDR3 has 19 residues. The CDR3 here is CASSLWLGGIGQSTDTQYF. DNA of the CDR3: TGTGCCAGCAGTTTATGGCTCGGGGGTATCGGACAGAGCACAGATACGCAGTATTTT.

V usage is TRBV28 and J usage is TRBJ1-2; unclear D gene. Trimming cost V 3 bases and J 4 bases, with 9 bases left between them. From germline, CDR1 is MDHEN and CDR2 SYDVKM. The CDR3 has 13 amino acids. CDR3 amino acids: CASSFARFYGYTF. The CDR3, as DNA: TGTGCCAGCAGTTTTGCACGCTTCTATGGCTACACCTTC.

CDR3 sequence reads: CASSLPAGTSEYNEQFF. The CDR3 DNA is TGTGCCAGCAGTTTACCCGCCGGGACTAGCGAGTACAATGAGCAGTTCTTC. The rearrangement joins TRBV27 to TRBJ2-1; TRBD2 matches 10 bases. V was clipped by 2 bases and J by 4 bases; unmatched bases: 8. The CDR3 consists of 17 residues. Germline-derived CDR1 and CDR2 are MNHEY and SMNVEV (reference sequence).

This clone was seen more than once but under ten times. The identical CDR3 is also encoded by other nucleotide sequences in the sample. The chain joins TRBV28 to TRBJ2-3; D gene uncertain. V gave up 3 bases and J gave up 0 bases, with 1 base separating them. Germline CDR1 MDHEN, CDR2 SYDVKM. CDR3 size: 12 residues. As DNA, the CDR3 is TGTGCCAGCAGTTTCAGCACAGATACGCAGTATTTT. Translated: CASSFSTDTQYF.

Concerning this clone itself: Additional DNA sequences in this sample encode the identical CDR3. This rearrangement joins TRBV6-5 to TRBJ2-7; weak D call: TRBD2 (6 bases). V was clipped by 0 bases and J by 6 bases, with 9 bases between them. Germline V lookup: CDR1 MNHEY, CDR2 SVGAGI. This CDR3 has 13 residues. The CDR3 coding sequence is TGTGCCAGCAGTTACTCGGGGGGAAGCGAGCAGTACTTC. Amino acids: CASSYSGGSEQYF.

The chain uses TRBV10-3 and TRBJ2-5; 7 bases are a match to TRBD2. V was pared by 0 bases and J by 3 bases, with 7 bases of the junction left unmatched. Germline-derived CDR1 and CDR2 are ENHRY and SYGVKD. There are 16 residues in the CDR3. CDR3 DNA sequence: TGTGCCATCAGTGAGTCGACTCGGCTAGCGGAAGAGACCCAGTACTTC. Amino acids: CAISESTRLAEETQYF.

J is TRBJ1-2 and V is TRBV19; no reliable D call. The CDR3 is made up of 15 amino acids. CDR1 and CDR2 from the germline V gene are LNHDA and SQIVND (reference sequence). Trimming pared 4 bases from V and 2 bases from J, leaving 14 bases between. CDR3 DNA sequence: TGTGCCAGTAGTACGCCAGTCTCTTCCAACTATGGCTACACCTTC. It translates to CASSTPVSSNYGYTF.

This sequence joins TRBV10-1 and TRBJ2-3; D not resolved. The CDR3 is 13 amino acids. The V end lost 3 bases, the J end lost 0 bases, and 4 bases lay between the germline ends. Looked up from germline, CDR1 is WNHNN and CDR2 is SYGVQD (reference sequence). For the CDR3, the DNA is TGCGCCAGCAGTGAATACAGCACAGATACGCAGTATTTT. Its translation: CASSEYSTDTQYF.

The chain is built from TRBV25-1 and TRBJ2-5; no firm D call. The end of the DNA aligns better with TRBJ2-7, so the J call may be wrong. The CDR3 contains 10 residues. Germline V gene data show CDR1 as MGHDK and CDR2 as SYGVNS. For the CDR3, the DNA is TGTGCCAGCAGTTCCTACGAGCAGTACTTC. Protein: CASSSYEQYF.

The chain carries TRBV28 and TRBJ1-1; 8 bases are a match to TRBD1. Germline V gene lookup returns CDR1 MDHEN and CDR2 SYDVKM. The CDR3 sequence is 18 residues long. Trimming removed 4 bases from V and 11 bases from J; junction bases left unmatched: 24. CDR3 DNA: TGTGCCAGCAGTTCCTTCTGGCGGGACAGGAGGGAATTGAAAGGGGCTTTCTTT. The encoded protein is CASSSFWRDRRELKGAFF.